Listed here are 29 T cell receptor beta chains from one sample, sequenced in a study of cytomegalovirus exposure and HLA in healthy donors. PCR primers comprised 60 Vbeta and 13 Jbeta primers. Produced via immunoSEQ multiplex PCR; TCRdb's table is partial and in-frame only. This table holds fewer than 250,000 clones, about 74% found once. Material for sequencing was PBMCs. All receptors come from a man aged 35 to 55 in good health and CMV-seronegative.

This CDR3 reads CASSYSGLLSQETQYF. The DNA for the CDR3 is TGTGCCAGCAGTTACTCAGGACTGCTAAGCCAAGAGACCCAGTACTTC. This chain links TRBV6-6 with TRBJ2-5, with D possibly TRBD2 on 5 matching bases. The CDR3 runs to 16 residues. Germline values: CDR1 MNHNY, CDR2 SVGAGI (reference sequence). V lost 0 bases and J 1 base, leaving 12 bases between the germline ends.

The rearrangement joins TRBV25-1 to TRBJ2-7; D gene uncertain. The CDR3 length is 12 residues. CDR1 MGHDK and CDR2 SYGVNS come from the germline V gene. V dropped 8 bases and J dropped 5 bases, with 13 bases sitting between them. CDR3 sequence reads: CASVFGPHEQYF. The CDR3 region has the DNA TGTGCCAGCGTTTTTGGGCCCCACGAGCAGTACTTC.

The V and J genes are TRBV9 and TRBJ2-5; D uncertain. The V gene lost 1 base and the J gene lost 1 base, with 8 bases spanning the gap. CDR1 SGDLS and CDR2 YYNGEE come from the germline V gene. The CDR3 runs 14 residues. CDR3 bases: TGTGCCAGCAGCGTAAATCCAGGCCAAGAGACCCAGTACTTC. Translated, it gives CASSVNPGQETQYF.

The chain links TRBV5-6 to TRBJ1-2; D is undetermined. Trimming took 4 bases from V and 7 from J, leaving 17 bases between them. Per the germline V gene, CDR1 is SGHDT and CDR2 is YYEEEE. The CDR3 is 14 residues long. CDR3 protein: CASSPPAATGGYTF. The CDR3 region has the DNA TGTGCCAGCAGCCCGCCCGCCGCGACGGGTGGCTACACCTTC.

The rearrangement links TRBV6-1 to TRBJ2-7; 13 bases match TRBD2. This CDR3 has 15 amino acids. The V gene's germline CDR1 is MNHNS and CDR2 SASEGT. After removal of 4 bases from V and 12 bases from J, the junction contained 12 bases not matched to a gene. The CDR3 sequence: CASSGMTSGGSDRYF. Written as DNA, the CDR3 is TGTGCCAGCAGTGGGATGACTAGCGGGGGGTCCGATAGGTACTTC.

This clone was observed a few times. The V gene is TRBV7-2, the J gene TRBJ1-5, with D possibly matching TRBD1 (5 bases). V lost 7 bases and J 4 bases, leaving 14 bases between the germline ends. The CDR3 contains 14 residues. Germline V gene lookup returns CDR1 SGHTA and CDR2 FQGNSA. In DNA, the CDR3 is TGTGCCAGCAACGAACACGGGGGAAATCAGCCCCAGCATTTT. This codes for CASNEHGGNQPQHF.

The chain carries TRBV5-1 and TRBJ2-1; 8 nucleotides agree with TRBD2. The CDR3 contains 14 residues. Unmatched junction bases numbered 4, after V lost 4 bases and J lost 4 bases. Germline CDR1 is SGHRS and CDR2 is YFSETQ. CDR3 sequence reads: CASSGGTRYNEQFF. CDR3 nucleotide sequence: TGCGCCAGCAGCGGCGGGACTAGATACAATGAGCAGTTCTTC.

The chain carries TRBV7-9 and TRBJ1-6, with D possibly matching TRBD1 (6 bases). CDR3 length: 14 amino acids. The V end was cut by 1 base, the J end by 10 bases, with 11 bases between. Germline V gene lookup returns CDR1 SEHNR and CDR2 FQNEAQ (reference sequence). The chain's CDR3 is CASSLVTGYSPLHF. For the CDR3, the DNA is TGTGCCAGCAGCTTAGTAACAGGGTACTCACCCCTCCACTTT.

This chain connects TRBV16 to TRBJ1-2; D possibly corresponds to TRBD1 (5 bases). CDR3 length: 15 residues. Per the germline V gene, CDR1 is KGHSY and CDR2 is FQNENV. Trimming took 2 bases from V and 4 from J, leaving 14 bases between them. CDR3 sequence reads: CASSQNPGNSYGYTF. In nucleotides, the CDR3 is TGTGCCAGCAGCCAAAACCCAGGGAACAGCTATGGCTACACCTTC.

On this clone: Other nucleotide sequences in the sample specify the same CDR3. The rearrangement joins TRBV5-4 to TRBJ1-2; a possible D gene is TRBD1 (6 bases). Trimming removed 4 bases at V and 0 bases at J, with 13 bases between. The CDR3 contains 15 residues. From germline, CDR1 is SGHNT and CDR2 YYREEE (reference sequence). The CDR3 nucleotides read TGTGCCAGCAGCAACAGGGACCGAGCTAACTATGGCTACACCTTC. This sequence encodes CASSNRDRANYGYTF.

The chain employs TRBV5-6 and TRBJ2-2; TRBD2 matches 11 bases. Unmatched junction bases numbered 4, after V lost 4 bases and J lost 5 bases. The CDR3 totals 15 residues. CDR1 is SGHDT, CDR2 YYEEEE, per germline. This CDR3 reads CASSRTSGGTGELFF. CDR3 nucleotide sequence: TGTGCCAGCAGCCGAACTAGCGGGGGAACCGGGGAGCTGTTTTTT.

The chain recombines TRBV9 with TRBJ1-1, with 7 positions matching TRBD1. The CDR3 is 12 residues long. With 4 bases clipped from V and 8 bases from J, the junction kept 5 bases outside the gene matches. Germline V gene data show CDR1 as SGDLS and CDR2 as YYNGEE. In DNA, the CDR3 is TGTGCCAGCAGCTCCCGACAGGGAGAAGCTTTCTTT. Its protein product is CASSSRQGEAFF.

The gene calls are TRBV6-6 and TRBJ2-7; TRBD2 aligns across 7 bases. Germline assignment: CDR1 MNHNY and CDR2 SVGAGI (reference sequence). CDR3 size: 14 residues. J gave up 6 bases and V 2 bases, and 7 bases lay outside the gene matches. In nucleotides, the CDR3 is TGTGCCAGCAGTTACCCCCCTGCGGGAGTCGAGCAGTACTTC. It encodes CASSYPPAGVEQYF.

The V gene is TRBV19, the J gene TRBJ1-1, with TRBD1 as a possible D gene (6 bases). Germline-derived CDR1 and CDR2 are LNHDA and SQIVND (reference sequence). The CDR3 length is 17 residues. V shed 0 bases and J shed 7 bases, with 21 bases lying between them. CDR3 nucleotide sequence: TGTGCCAGTAGTATAGATAATTGGGCAGGGGCCCACAATGAAGCTTTCTTT. This sequence encodes CASSIDNWAGAHNEAFF.

The sample holds a few counts of this clone. The CDR3 region has the DNA TGTGCCAGCAGCCCGTCAACTAATGAAAAACTGTTTTTT. It is translated as CASSPSTNEKLFF. This chain uses TRBV7-6 with TRBJ1-4; D is unclear. The ends were cut back, 5 bases at V and 0 bases at J, with 4 bases in the middle. The CDR3 extends over 13 amino acids. Germline CDR1 reads SGHVS; CDR2 reads FNYEAQ.

The count of this clone is one. The chain recombines TRBV7-2 with TRBJ2-3, with TRBD2 identical over 8 bases. The CDR3 has 18 amino acids. V lost 7 bases and J lost 0; bases outside the gene matches: 15. The germline V gene encodes CDR1 SGHTA and CDR2 FQGNSA. CDR3 loop: CASTLGLGGGTSTDTQYF. The DNA of the CDR3 is TGTGCCAGCACCCTAGGGTTGGGCGGGGGGACTAGCACAGATACGCAGTATTTT.

The chain carries TRBV28 and TRBJ1-5; TRBD1 matches 10 bases. This CDR3 is 18 amino acids long. Germline V gene lookup returns CDR1 MDHEN and CDR2 SYDVKM. Germline trimming cut 5 bases from V and 6 bases from J; bases unmatched to any gene: 16. The CDR3 sequence is CASSRTKTGTGEPQPQHF. The CDR3 bases are TGTGCCAGCAGTCGAACCAAAACCGGGACAGGGGAACCTCAGCCCCAGCATTTT.

The rearrangement joins TRBV6-5 to TRBJ2-7; D is ambiguous. The germline V gene has CDR1 MNHEY and CDR2 SVGAGI. Deletions cut 6 bases from V and 3 bases from J, with 9 bases between. This CDR3 has 12 amino acids. Here the CDR3 reads CASRAPLYEQYF. CDR3 coding DNA: TGTGCCAGCAGGGCACCCCTCTACGAGCAGTACTTC.

This chain uses TRBV11-2 with TRBJ2-5; 10 positions match TRBD2. The V segment lost 2 bases and the J segment 5 bases; nucleotides outside the gene matches: 11. Germline V CDR1 and CDR2: SGHAT, FQNNGV. The CDR3 spans 17 residues. The DNA of the CDR3 is TGTGCCAGCAGCTTAATGGGTAGCGGGGGGACCGGGGAGACCCAGTACTTC. Translated: CASSLMGSGGTGETQYF.

This chain joins TRBV30 and TRBJ2-2; D gene ambiguous. V lost 1 base to trimming and J lost 0 bases, with 3 bases between them. In germline, CDR1 is GTSNPN, CDR2 SVGIG (reference sequence). This CDR3 spans 13 amino acids. In DNA form, the CDR3 reads TGTGCCTGGAGTGGAGCGAACACCGGGGAGCTGTTTTTT. This sequence encodes CAWSGANTGELFF.

This clone has more than one count but fewer than ten. V usage is TRBV27 and J usage is TRBJ2-5; possibly TRBD2 for D (6 bases). TRBJ2-7 explains the end of the DNA better; the J call may be wrong. Germline loops: CDR1 MNHEY, CDR2 SMNVEV (reference sequence). This CDR3 has 14 residues. CDR3 loop: CASSKRLGSDEQYF. In DNA, the CDR3 is TGTGCCAGCAGTAAGCGACTAGGGTCGGACGAGCAGTACTTC.

This clone was counted between two and nine times. J is TRBJ2-7 and V is TRBV10-3, with TRBD1 matching 9 bases. CDR1 and CDR2 from the germline V gene are ENHRY and SYGVKD. The V gene end was trimmed by 6 bases and the J gene end by 0 bases; junction bases not matched to a gene: 3. There are 14 residues in the CDR3. CDR3 in amino acids: CAISGTGSSYEQYF. CDR3 nucleotide sequence: TGTGCCATCAGCGGGACAGGGAGCTCCTACGAGCAGTACTTC.

The CDR3 nucleotides read TGTGCCAGCAGTCCAGGAGCAGGGCATTCACCCCTCCACTTT. Amino acid sequence: CASSPGAGHSPLHF. The V gene is TRBV27, the J gene TRBJ1-6, with D maybe TRBD1 (5 bases). The V gene's germline CDR1 is MNHEY and CDR2 SMNVEV (reference sequence). V lost 5 bases and J 8 bases, leaving 13 bases between the germline ends. CDR3 length equals 14 residues.

This chain uses TRBV11-3 with TRBJ2-1; TRBD1 agrees at 9 bases. The length of the CDR3 is 14 residues. J lost 8 bases, V lost 4 bases, and 6 bases had no gene match. Looked up from germline, CDR1 is SGHNT and CDR2 is YENEEA. The CDR3 coding sequence is TGTGCCAGCAGCTCCCCGGGACAGGGCCATGAGCAGTTCTTC. Its protein product is CASSSPGQGHEQFF.

Note on this clone: The same CDR3 also results from other DNA sequences found in this sample. This chain uses TRBV27 with TRBJ2-7; TRBD1 matches 9 bases. V was pared by 5 bases and J by 0 bases, with 5 bases of the junction left unmatched. In germline, CDR1 is MNHEY, CDR2 SMNVEV (reference sequence). The CDR3 runs to 15 residues. This chain's CDR3 is CASSPGTGISYEQYF. The CDR3 DNA reads as TGTGCCAGCAGTCCCGGGACAGGGATCTCCTACGAGCAGTACTTC.

This chain uses TRBV4-2 with TRBJ2-2; TRBD2 is a possible D gene (6 bases). The CDR3 loop spans 15 amino acids. V was cut by 1 base and J by 3 bases, with 9 bases left in between. In germline, CDR1 is LGHNA, CDR2 YNFKEQ. The DNA of the CDR3 is TGTGCCAGCAGCCAAGCCCAGCGGGACACCGGGGAGCTGTTTTTT. This sequence encodes CASSQAQRDTGELFF.

This sequence joins TRBV15 and TRBJ2-5, with D possibly TRBD1 on 6 matching bases. The J call is uncertain, as TRBJ2-7 better fits the DNA end. The length of the CDR3 is 14 residues. The germline V gene encodes CDR1 LNHNV and CDR2 YYDKDF (reference sequence). CDR3 in DNA: TGTGCCACCAGCCCTCTCAGGGGCGCCTACGAGCAGTACTTC. It codes for CATSPLRGAYEQYF.

V gene TRBV7-9 combines with J gene TRBJ1-1, with D perhaps matching TRBD1 (6 bases). The ends were cut back, 5 bases at V and 7 bases at J, with 11 bases in the middle. CDR1 SEHNR and CDR2 FQNEAQ come from the germline V gene (reference sequence). The CDR3 has 12 residues. The CDR3 bases are TGTGCCAGCAGCCACGGGACACTTGAAGCTTTCTTT. The encoded protein is CASSHGTLEAFF.

J is TRBJ2-3 and V is TRBV29-1; D is possibly TRBD1 (5 bases). The CDR3 length is 13 residues. V lost 7 bases, J lost 2 bases, and 13 bases lay in between. Germline lookup yields CDR1 SQVTM and CDR2 ANQGSEA. CDR3 protein: CSGVQEHTDTQYF. DNA for the CDR3: TGCAGCGGGGTACAGGAACACACAGATACGCAGTATTTT.